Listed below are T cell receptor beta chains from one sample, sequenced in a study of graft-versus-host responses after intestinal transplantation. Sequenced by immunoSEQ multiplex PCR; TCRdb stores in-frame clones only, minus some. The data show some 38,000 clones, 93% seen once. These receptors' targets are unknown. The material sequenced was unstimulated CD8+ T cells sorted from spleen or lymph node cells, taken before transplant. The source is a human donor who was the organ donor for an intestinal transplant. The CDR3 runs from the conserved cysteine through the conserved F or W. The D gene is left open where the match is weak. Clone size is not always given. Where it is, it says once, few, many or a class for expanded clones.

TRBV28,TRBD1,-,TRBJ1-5,TGTGCCAGCACTCTGGGGGACAGCATTAATCAGCCCCAGCATTTT,CASTLGDSINQPQHF
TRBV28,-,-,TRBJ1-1,TGTGCCAGCAGGGGAGGCACTGAAGCTTTCTTT,CASRGGTEAFF
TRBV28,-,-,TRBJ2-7,TGTGCCAGCAGTTACGGGACTTTGCCCTACGAGCAGTACTTC,CASSYGTLPYEQYF
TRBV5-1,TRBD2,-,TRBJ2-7,TGCGCCAGCAGCTTAGGAGCTAGCGGGGTCTACGAGCAGTACTTC,CASSLGASGVYEQYF
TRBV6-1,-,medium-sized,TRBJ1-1,TGTGCCAGCCCCACAGGGCCCAAGGCTGAAGCTTTCTTT,CASPTGPKAEAFF
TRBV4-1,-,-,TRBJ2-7,TGCGCCAGCAGCCCCCTGGGGGAACCCTCCTACGAGCAGTACTTC,CASSPLGEPSYEQYF
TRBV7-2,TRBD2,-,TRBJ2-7,TGTGCCAGCAGCTCCACACTAGCGGGACCAAGGGAGCAGTACTTC,CASSSTLAGPREQYF
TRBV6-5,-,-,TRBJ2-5,TGTGCCAGCATGACCGGCTACCAAGAGACCCAGTACTTC,CASMTGYQETQYF
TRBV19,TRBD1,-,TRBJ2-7,TGTGCCAGTAGTATTAAACACCGGGACAGGTTGAGCTCCTACGAGCAGTACTTC,CASSIKHRDRLSSYEQYF
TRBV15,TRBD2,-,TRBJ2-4,TGTGCCACCAGCAGAGCCGAGCGGGAGCGTCGGGACATTCAGTACTTC,CATSRAERERRDIQYF
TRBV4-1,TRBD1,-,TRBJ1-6,TGCGCCAGCAGCCAAGTACGGGACAGGGCGGATTCACCCCTCCACTTT,CASSQVRDRADSPLHF
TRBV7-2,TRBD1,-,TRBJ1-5,TGTGCCAGCAGCTTTAGGACCAGGGGGCAATTGGGCAATCAGCCCCAGCATTTT,CASSFRTRGQLGNQPQHF
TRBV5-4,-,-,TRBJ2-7,TGTGCCAGCAGCTCGGACAACTCCTACGAGCAGTACTTC,CASSSDNSYEQYF
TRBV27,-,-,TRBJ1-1,TGTGCCAGCAGTTTCGGGCAGGGCTCGAACACTGAAGCTTTCTTT,CASSFGQGSNTEAFF
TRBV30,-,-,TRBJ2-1,TGTGCCTGCCCGGGACCCTACAATGAGCAGTTCTTC,CACPGPYNEQFF
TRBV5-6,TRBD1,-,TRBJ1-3,TGTGCCAGCAGCTCGGACAGGTTCTTCTCTGGAAACACCATATATTTT,CASSSDRFFSGNTIYF
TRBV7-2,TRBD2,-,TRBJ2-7,TGTGCCAGCAGCTTAGTCCGAGCGGGAGGTTCGAGAGAGCAGTACTTC,CASSLVRAGGSREQYF
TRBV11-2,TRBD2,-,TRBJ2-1,TGTGCCAGCAGCTTAGATGAGCGGGAAGACAATGAGCAGTTCTTC,CASSLDEREDNEQFF
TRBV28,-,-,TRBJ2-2,TGTGCCAGCAGTTTATTACAGGACACCGGGGAGCTGTTTTTT,CASSLLQDTGELFF
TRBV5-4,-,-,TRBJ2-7,TGTGCCAGCAGCTTTTCCCGACCGGCGGGGCCCTACGAGCAGTACTTC,CASSFSRPAGPYEQYF
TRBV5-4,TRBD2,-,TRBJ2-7,TGTGCCAGCAGCCCATTTAGCGGGGGCGACGAGCAGTACTTC,CASSPFSGGDEQYF
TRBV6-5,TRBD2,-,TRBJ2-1,TGTGCCAGCAGTACTGCTCCGGGACTAGCGAATGAGCAGTTCTTC,CASSTAPGLANEQFF
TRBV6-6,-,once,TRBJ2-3,TGTGCCAGCAGTTACGGGACACCGGGCGCCGTAGATACGCAGTATTTT,CASSYGTPGAVDTQYF
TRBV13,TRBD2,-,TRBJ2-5,TGTGCCAGCAGCCCCCGGGTGCTAGCGGGAGGGGAGACCCAGTACTTC,CASSPRVLAGGETQYF
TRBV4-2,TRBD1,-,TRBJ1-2,TGTGCCAGCAGCCAAGAACCCCCCAGGGGGGACGGCTACACCTTC,CASSQEPPRGDGYTF
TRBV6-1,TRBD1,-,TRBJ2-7,TGTGCCAGCAGTAATAGGGGACAGAGCTACGAGCAGTACTTC,CASSNRGQSYEQYF
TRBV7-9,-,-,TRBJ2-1,TGTGCCAGCAGCGCACAATCCTACAATGAGCAGTTCTTC,CASSAQSYNEQFF
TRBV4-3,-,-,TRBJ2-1,TGCGCCAGCAGCCAAGCCTACAATGAGCAGTTCTTC,CASSQAYNEQFF
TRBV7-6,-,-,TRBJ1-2,TGTGCCAGCAGCTCGATCTCTAGGGGAGAAGTCTATGGCTACACCTTC,CASSSISRGEVYGYTF
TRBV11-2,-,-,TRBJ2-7,TGTGCCAGCAGCTCCATTAGGGTTCACGAGCAGTACTTC,CASSSIRVHEQYF
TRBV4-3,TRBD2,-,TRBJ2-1,TGCGCCAGCAGCCAACCTCGGGGAGGGCCGTCCTACAATGAGCAGTTCTTC,CASSQPRGGPSYNEQFF
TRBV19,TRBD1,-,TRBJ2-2,TGTGCCAGTAGTATCTTAGTTCTGGCCGGGACAGGGGGTTTTGTCGGGCGAGCCGGGGAGCTGTTTTTT,CASSILVLAGTGGFVGRAGELFF
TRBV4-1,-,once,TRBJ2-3,TGCGCCAGCAGCCCCCCCGGGGGCAGGGCCGATCACACAGATACGCAGTATTTT,CASSPPGGRADHTDTQYF
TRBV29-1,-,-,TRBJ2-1,TGCAGCGCAGGGGTCCCACTGCTCAATGAGCAGTTCTTC,CSAGVPLLNEQFF
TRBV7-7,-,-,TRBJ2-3,TGTGCTAGCAGCCCCGGGCCCCAGCGTGGCACAGATACGCAGTATTTT,CASSPGPQRGTDTQYF
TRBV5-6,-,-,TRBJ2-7,TGTGCCAGCAGCCAAGCCAACTACAGGGAAACGCCCTACGAGCAGTACTTC,CASSQANYRETPYEQYF
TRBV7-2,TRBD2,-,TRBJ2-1,TGTGCCAGCAGCTTAGTGGGACTAGCGGGAGCCTGGGGTAATGAGCAGTTCTTC,CASSLVGLAGAWGNEQFF
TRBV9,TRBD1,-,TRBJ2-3,TGTGCCAGCAGCGTAGAAGGGACAGGGGAACACTTGACAGATACGCAGTATTTT,CASSVEGTGEHLTDTQYF
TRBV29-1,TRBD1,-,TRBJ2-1,TGCAGCGTTGGCAGGACAGGGTTCAACAATGAGCAGTTCTTC,CSVGRTGFNNEQFF
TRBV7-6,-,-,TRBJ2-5,TGTGCCAGCAGCTCACCCTCGGGACGTCCCTCGGGAGAGACCCAGTACTTC,CASSSPSGRPSGETQYF
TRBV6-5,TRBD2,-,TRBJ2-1,TGTGCCAGCAGTTACATTGCGGGAGGGAACAATGAGCAGTTCTTC,CASSYIAGGNNEQFF
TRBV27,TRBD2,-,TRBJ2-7,TGTGCCAGCAGCTATAGCGGGGCACGATCCTACGAGCAGTACTTC,CASSYSGARSYEQYF
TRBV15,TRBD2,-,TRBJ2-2,TGTGCCACCAGCAGAACGGGGGGGCCTGCCGGGGAGCTGTTTTTT,CATSRTGGPAGELFF
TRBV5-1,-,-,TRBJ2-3,TGCGCCAGCAGCTCGACTGACCGGGCTATACCAGATACGCAGTATTTT,CASSSTDRAIPDTQYF
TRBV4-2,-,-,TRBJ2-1,TGTGCCAGCAGCCAAGATAGAAGGGAGGTCCTCAATGAGCAGTTCTTC,CASSQDRREVLNEQFF
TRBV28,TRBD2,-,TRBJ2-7,TGTGCCAGCAGTTCTCTAGCGGGAGGACCTATTAAGGACTTC,CASSSLAGGPIKDF
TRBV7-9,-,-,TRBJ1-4,TGTGCCAGCAGCTTAGGCCCGGGGGCGGGTGAAAAACTGTTTTTT,CASSLGPGAGEKLFF
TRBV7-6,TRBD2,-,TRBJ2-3,TGTGCCAGCAGCAACGGGGGGGCAGATACGCAGTATTTT,CASSNGGADTQYF